These 27 T cell receptor beta chains came from one sample sequenced in a study of PD-1 blockade in classical Hodgkin lymphoma (dated by TCRdb to 2018 to 2021). Receptors were amplified or captured by the immunoSEQ multiplex PCR assay. Not all clones reach the TCRdb copy of this immuneACCESS table, which keeps in-frame sequences only. Checked studies attribute under half of the gap to unresolved V genes and leave the rest unexplained. The sample table shows 20,000 to 25,000 clones, and roughly 87% are seen once. Of the sample, 0.25% is held by the ten largest clones. What the time point label conveys for this sample: newly diagnosed, previously untreated cHL patient sample. Magnetic negative selection with a Miltenyi CD4+ T cell isolation kit was used to purify CD4+ T cells from thawed PBMCs. The sample consisted of CD4+ T cells from blood. The receptors were sampled from a human donor with classical Hodgkin lymphoma.

The chain combines TRBV5-1 with TRBJ2-1; 7 nucleotides agree with TRBD2. Losses at the gene ends were 5 bases for V and 0 bases for J; bases not matched to a gene: 2. Germline-derived CDR1 and CDR2 are SGHRS and YFSETQ. The CDR3 runs to 14 residues. CDR3: CASRGGSSYNEQFF. The CDR3 DNA reads TGCGCCAGCAGGGGCGGGAGCTCCTACAATGAGCAGTTCTTC.

This clone was seen once. The genes are TRBV6-5 and TRBJ2-7; D unresolved. CDR3 size: 15 residues. Trimming left V 1 base short and J 6 bases short, with 16 bases between. From germline, CDR1 is MNHEY and CDR2 SVGAGI. For the CDR3, the DNA is TGTGCCAGCAGTTACTGGGGAAGTAGACGAGCCGAGCAGTACTTC. Translation gives CASSYWGSRRAEQYF.

The V gene is TRBV30, the J gene TRBJ1-5, with 11 bases that match TRBD1. Germline lookup yields CDR1 GTSNPN and CDR2 SVGIG (reference sequence). V lost 5 bases and J lost 0; bases outside the gene matches: 3. CDR3 length: 15 amino acids. The CDR3 loop is CAWGTGGYSNQPQHF. In nucleotides, the CDR3 is TGTGCCTGGGGGACAGGGGGATATAGCAATCAGCCCCAGCATTTT. The whole variable domain, filled in from reference TRBV30 and TRBJ1-5, reads SQTIHQWPATLVQPVGSPLSLECTVEGTSNPNLYWYRQAAGRGLQLLFYSVGIGQISSEVPQNLSASRPQDRQFILSSKKLLLSDSGFYLCAWGTGGYSNQPQHFGDGTRLSIL.

The V call is TRBV30, the J call TRBJ1-5, with D perhaps matching TRBD1 (6 bases). Trimming shortened V by 4 bases and J by 6 bases, and 16 bases separated the two germline ends. Germline V gives CDR1 GTSNPN, CDR2 SVGIG (reference sequence). There are 14 residues in the CDR3. The CDR3, as DNA: TGTGCCTGGAAAGGGGGGGGGCCCCGTCAGCCCCAGCATTTT. Translating it yields CAWKGGGPRQPQHF.

The rearrangement uses TRBV7-2 and TRBJ1-2; D call uncertain. V lost 2 bases, J lost 5 bases, and 18 bases lay in between. From germline, CDR1 is SGHTA and CDR2 FQGNSA. The CDR3 consists of 16 residues. Here the CDR3 reads CASSLWGNRNSYGYTF. The DNA of the CDR3 is TGTGCCAGCAGCTTATGGGGAAACCGAAACTCGTATGGCTACACCTTC.

The rearrangement joins TRBV6-5 to TRBJ2-3; a weak D match, TRBD2 (5 bases). V was trimmed by 7 bases and J by 0 bases, leaving 11 bases between them. The CDR3 spans 14 residues. Germline V gene sequence: CDR1 MNHEY, CDR2 SVGAGI. CDR3 nucleotides: TGTGCCAGCAAGGTGGGAGTGAGCACAGATACGCAGTATTTT. This encodes CASKVGVSTDTQYF.

This chain links TRBV27 with TRBJ2-5, with TRBD2 as a possible D gene (5 bases). The V end was cut by 1 base, the J end by 2 bases, with 8 bases between. The CDR3 contains 14 residues. The germline V gene encodes CDR1 MNHEY and CDR2 SMNVEV (reference sequence). CDR3: CASSLYGGQETQYF. DNA for the CDR3: TGTGCCAGCAGTTTATATGGCGGGCAAGAGACCCAGTACTTC.

The J gene is TRBJ1-6, the V gene TRBV6-1; D unclear. Germline lookup yields CDR1 MNHNS and CDR2 SASEGT. The germline V and J ends were trimmed by 4 bases and 4 bases, with 11 bases remaining between them. There are 15 residues in the CDR3. The CDR3 bases are TGTGCCAGCAGTGTGGAGGCCTTTTATAATTCACCCCTCCACTTT. Its protein product is CASSVEAFYNSPLHF.

The chain recombines TRBV6-5 with TRBJ1-5; 8 nucleotides line up with TRBD1. The CDR3 spans 13 residues. J gave up 4 bases and V 5 bases, and 1 base lay outside the gene matches. The germline V gene has CDR1 MNHEY and CDR2 SVGAGI. The CDR3 reads CASSRQGNQPQHF. The CDR3 region has the DNA TGTGCCAGCAGTCGACAGGGGAATCAGCCCCAGCATTTT.

The chain employs TRBV19 and TRBJ2-5; D might be TRBD2 (5 bases). The CDR3 runs 15 residues. Germline values: CDR1 LNHDA, CDR2 SQIVND (reference sequence). Trimming removed 3 bases at V and 5 bases at J, with 16 bases between. The DNA for the CDR3 is TGTGCCAGTAGTATTGACACCTCGAGGAGGGAGACCCAGTACTTC. Protein sequence: CASSIDTSRRETQYF. Supplemented by reference TRBV19 and TRBJ2-5, the full variable domain reads DGGITQSPKYLFRKEGQNVTLSCEQNLNHDAMYWYRQDPGQGLRLIYYSQIVNDFQKGDIAEGYSVSREKKESFPLTVTSAQKNPTAFYLCASSIDTSRRETQYFGPGTRLLVL.

The chain joins TRBV5-1 to TRBJ2-3; perhaps TRBD1 as D (5 bases). V was cut by 7 bases and J by 2 bases, with 17 bases left in between. Germline V gene data show CDR1 as SGHRS and CDR2 as YFSETQ. The CDR3 length is 15 residues. In DNA, the CDR3 is TGCGCCAGCCAGATAGGAGACAGATCCACAGATACGCAGTATTTT. Encoded protein: CASQIGDRSTDTQYF.

V usage is TRBV21-1 and J usage is TRBJ2-5; the table's D call, TRBD2, has no DNA check behind it. TRBV21-1 is annotated as a pseudogene. CDR3 size: 15 residues. Here the CDR3 reads CASSKLGGEPETQYF. The CDR3 nucleotides read TGTGCCAGCAGCAAATTGGGGGGGGAACCAGAGACCCAGTACTTC.

The genes are TRBV6-5 and TRBJ2-5, with TRBD1 matching over 7 bases. The CDR3 covers 15 residues. Per germline, CDR1 MNHEY and CDR2 SVGAGI. Trimming removed 0 bases from V and 2 bases from J; junction bases left unmatched: 3. DNA for the CDR3: TGTGCCAGCAGTTACTCGGGCAGGGGGCAAGAGACCCAGTACTTC. This gives the protein CASSYSGRGQETQYF.

CDR3 in DNA: TGTGCCAGCTCACTTGGGCCAGATTCACCCCTCCACTTT. It encodes CASSLGPDSPLHF. V gene TRBV18 combines with J gene TRBJ1-6; D not certain. In germline, CDR1 is KGHSH, CDR2 LQKENI. V dropped 4 bases and J dropped 8 bases, with 9 bases sitting between them. This CDR3 has 13 amino acids.

The V and J genes are TRBV2 and TRBJ2-7; D possibly uses TRBD1 or TRBD2 (5 bases each). The CDR3 runs to 15 residues. The germline gives CDR1 SNHLY, CDR2 FYNNEI. The V and J ends lost 2 bases and 2 bases respectively, with 13 bases between them. The CDR3 sequence is CASSEPGRPPYEQYF. Here the CDR3 DNA reads TGTGCCAGCAGTGAACCGGGGCGGCCCCCCTACGAGCAGTACTTC.

This sequence joins TRBV11-1 and TRBJ2-3; the match to TRBD1 covers 7 bases. V shed 5 bases, J shed 4 bases, and the junction held 9 bases outside the gene matches. The CDR3 contains 15 residues. Germline CDR1 reads SGHAT; CDR2 reads FQDESV (reference sequence). The CDR3 coding sequence is TGTGCCAGCAGCCGACAGGGACCCCCATCAGATACGCAGTATTTT. Translation: CASSRQGPPSDTQYF.

The chain recombines TRBV7-2 with TRBJ1-1; tentatively, D is TRBD1 (5 bases). V was clipped by 4 bases and J by 3 bases, with 18 bases between them. Germline CDR1 reads SGHTA; CDR2 reads FQGNSA. The CDR3 runs to 16 residues. The CDR3 spells CASSSLGRQGYTEAFF. The CDR3 DNA is TGTGCCAGCAGCTCCCTAGGTAGGCAGGGATACACTGAAGCTTTCTTT. Full variable domain (remainder filled in from reference TRBV7-2 and TRBJ1-1): GAGVSQSPSNKVTEKGKDVELRCDPISGHTALYWYRQSLGQGLEFLIYFQGNSAPDKSGLPSDRFSAERTGGSVSTLTIQRTQQEDSAVYLCASSSLGRQGYTEAFFGQGTRLTVV.

The chain is built from TRBV7-9 and TRBJ2-1; 7 nucleotides line up with TRBD2. Germline V gene sequence: CDR1 SEHNR, CDR2 FQNEAQ (reference sequence). The CDR3 runs 16 residues. V lost 1 base and J lost 2; bases outside the gene matches: 5. CDR3 sequence (DNA): TGTGCCAGCAGCTTAGTGGAGGGAGGGGCCTACAATGAGCAGTTCTTC. Its protein is CASSLVEGGAYNEQFF.

V usage is TRBV2 and J usage is TRBJ1-1; D may be TRBD1 (6 bases). Germline assignment: CDR1 SNHLY and CDR2 FYNNEI. The CDR3 loop spans 16 amino acids. The V end was cut by 5 bases, the J end by 3 bases, with 19 bases between. The chain's CDR3 is CASSPGRTAWDTEAFF. CDR3 nucleotides: TGTGCCAGCAGTCCAGGGAGGACAGCCTGGGACACTGAAGCTTTCTTT.

The chain combines TRBV7-9 with TRBJ1-5; 10 bases match TRBD1. Germline V CDR1 and CDR2: SEHNR, FQNEAQ (reference sequence). Trimming removed 1 base from V and 7 bases from J; junction bases left unmatched: 4. This CDR3 has 15 residues. Here the CDR3 DNA reads TGTGCCAGCAGCTTAGGACAGGGGGCAAAACAGCCCCAGCATTTT. Protein: CASSLGQGAKQPQHF.

This chain links TRBV5-6 with TRBJ1-6; D gene ambiguous. There are 17 residues in the CDR3. Trimming shortened V by 5 bases and J by 9 bases, and 24 bases separated the two germline ends. Germline assignment: CDR1 SGHDT and CDR2 YYEEEE. The CDR3 nucleotides are TGTGCCAGCAGTCCTGGGCCTACCGGGTTTCGGGGTTCACCCCTCCACTTT. It yields the protein CASSPGPTGFRGSPLHF.

The chain uses TRBV15 and TRBJ1-4; D may be TRBD1 (5 bases). This CDR3 contains 15 residues. The V end lost 0 bases, the J end lost 8 bases, and 13 bases lay between the germline ends. Germline values: CDR1 LNHNV, CDR2 YYDKDF (reference sequence). CDR3 region: CATSRDPGAGEKLFF. DNA for the CDR3: TGTGCCACCAGCAGAGATCCTGGGGCTGGGGAAAAACTGTTTTTT.

The chain joins TRBV7-2 to TRBJ2-5; TRBD2 agrees at 11 bases. Germline V lookup: CDR1 SGHTA, CDR2 FQGNSA. The J segment lost 2 bases and the V segment lost 4 bases, leaving 12 bases of the junction unmatched. The CDR3 length is 18 residues. CDR3 residues: CASSSGLAVSSRQETQYF. CDR3 nucleotides: TGTGCCAGCAGCTCGGGACTAGCGGTTTCTTCCCGGCAAGAGACCCAGTACTTC. The entire variable domain, with the rest obtained from reference TRBV7-2 and TRBJ2-5, is as follows: GAGVSQSPSNKVTEKGKDVELRCDPISGHTALYWYRQSLGQGLEFLIYFQGNSAPDKSGLPSDRFSAERTGGSVSTLTIQRTQQEDSAVYLCASSSGLAVSSRQETQYFGPGTRLLVL.

V usage is TRBV6-5 and J usage is TRBJ1-3; D remains unclear. This CDR3 has 15 residues. Germline V gene lookup returns CDR1 MNHEY and CDR2 SVGAGI. Trimming stripped 6 bases from V and 3 bases from J, with 15 bases between. CDR3 sequence reads: CASSPLSGFGNTIYF. The CDR3 DNA reads TGTGCCAGCAGCCCCCTCTCTGGCTTTGGAAACACCATATATTTT.

The genes are TRBV18 and TRBJ2-7, with 7 bases matching TRBD1. V dropped 4 bases and J dropped 1; count of bases not matched to a gene: 4. CDR3 length: 14 amino acids. Germline-derived CDR1 and CDR2 are KGHSH and LQKENI. The chain's CDR3 is CASSLPGGSYEQYF. The CDR3, as DNA: TGTGCCAGCTCACTCCCAGGGGGATCCTACGAGCAGTACTTC.

This clone turned up a few times. J is TRBJ1-1 and V is TRBV30; D not resolved. CDR1 GTSNPN and CDR2 SVGIG come from the germline V gene (reference sequence). Deletions cut 0 bases from V and 5 bases from J, with 10 bases between. This CDR3 is built from 13 residues. CDR3 nucleotides: TGTGCCTGGAGTGTACCACCGGGGACTGAAGCTTTCTTT. It encodes CAWSVPPGTEAFF. The complete variable domain, with remaining parts taken from reference TRBV30 and TRBJ1-1, reads SQTIHQWPATLVQPVGSPLSLECTVEGTSNPNLYWYRQAAGRGLQLLFYSVGIGQISSEVPQNLSASRPQDRQFILSSKKLLLSDSGFYLCAWSVPPGTEAFFGQGTRLTVV.

The rearrangement links TRBV5-4 to TRBJ2-7; D is unclear. V lost 0 bases and J lost 8, with 6 bases in between. CDR1 is SGHNT, CDR2 YYREEE, per germline (reference sequence). The CDR3 runs to 11 residues. The DNA of the CDR3 is TGTGCCAGCAGCTTGGAAGAAAAGCAGTACTTC. It is translated as CASSLEEKQYF.